The rows below give T cell receptor beta chains drawn from one sample of a study of shared clonotypes between healthy human individuals. The assay was immunoSEQ multiplex PCR, and TCRdb's table has in-frame clones only and misses some. The profile shows roughly 680,000 clones, roughly two thirds of them singletons. The material sequenced was memory CD4+ T cells sorted from blood. These receptors originate from a woman aged 25 to 39 in good health. The CDR3 runs from the conserved cysteine through the conserved F or W. D genes are given only for firm matches. For some rows the clone size is stated as once, few or many, or as a class when expanded; others skip it.

V gene: TRBV18
clone size: -
CDR3 length: 14
D gene: -
J gene: TRBJ2-7
CDR3 protein: CASSPVGRAIEQYF
CDR3 DNA: TGTGCCAGCTCACCGGTGGGCAGGGCAATCGAGCAGTACTTC

V gene: TRBV2
clone size: -
CDR3 length: 14
D gene: TRBD1
J gene: TRBJ2-5
CDR3 protein: CASSMTGGIETQYF
CDR3 DNA: TGTGCCAGCAGTATGACAGGGGGCATAGAGACCCAGTACTTC

V gene: TRBV28
clone size: -
CDR3 length: 14
D gene: -
J gene: TRBJ2-1
CDR3 protein: CASSSPQGPNEQFF
CDR3 DNA: TGTGCCAGCAGCTCCCCCCAGGGTCCCAATGAGCAGTTCTTC

V gene: TRBV10-1
clone size: -
CDR3 length: 15
D gene: TRBD1
J gene: TRBJ2-7
CDR3 protein: CASSDSSGGDYEQYF
CDR3 DNA: TGCGCCAGCAGTGATAGTTCAGGGGGAGACTACGAGCAGTACTTC

V gene: TRBV10-3
clone size: -
CDR3 length: 14
D gene: TRBD2
J gene: TRBJ2-3
CDR3 protein: CAISEREGMDTQYF
CDR3 DNA: TGTGCCATCAGTGAGAGGGAGGGTATGGATACGCAGTATTTT

V gene: TRBV7-2
clone size: once
CDR3 length: 15
D gene: TRBD1
J gene: TRBJ2-5
CDR3 protein: CASSSTGQGVGTQYF
CDR3 DNA: TGTGCCAGCAGCAGTACGGGACAGGGGGTTGGGACCCAGTACTTC

V gene: TRBV5-4
clone size: -
CDR3 length: 18
D gene: TRBD2
J gene: TRBJ2-2
CDR3 protein: CASSSPPGAGGNTGELFF
CDR3 DNA: TGTGCCAGCAGCTCACCACCGGGGGCGGGAGGGAACACCGGGGAGCTGTTTTTT

V gene: TRBV28
clone size: once
CDR3 length: 15
D gene: TRBD1
J gene: TRBJ2-1
CDR3 protein: CASSVRDRGLFEQFF
CDR3 DNA: TGTGCCAGCAGTGTCCGGGACAGGGGGTTATTTGAGCAGTTCTTC

V gene: TRBV5-8
clone size: -
CDR3 length: 16
D gene: TRBD2
J gene: TRBJ2-5
CDR3 protein: CASSLWVGTSGETQYF
CDR3 DNA: TGTGCCAGCAGCCTTTGGGTAGGGACTAGCGGAGAGACCCAGTACTTC

V gene: TRBV7-6
clone size: -
CDR3 length: 14
D gene: TRBD2
J gene: TRBJ2-2
CDR3 protein: CASSSGLGPGELFF
CDR3 DNA: TGTGCCAGCAGCTCGGGACTAGGCCCCGGGGAGCTGTTTTTT

V gene: TRBV10-2
clone size: -
CDR3 length: 14
D gene: -
J gene: TRBJ1-2
CDR3 protein: CASSVRGTNYGYTF
CDR3 DNA: TGCGCCAGCAGTGTGAGGGGGACCAACTATGGCTACACCTTC

V gene: TRBV29-1
clone size: -
CDR3 length: 12
D gene: -
J gene: TRBJ2-2
CDR3 protein: CSVRDPGGELFF
CDR3 DNA: TGCAGCGTTCGGGACCCTGGGGGGGAGCTGTTTTTT

V gene: TRBV13
clone size: many
CDR3 length: 16
D gene: TRBD1
J gene: TRBJ1-1
CDR3 protein: CASTWGWGQTNTEAFF
CDR3 DNA: TGTGCCAGCACCTGGGGATGGGGACAGACGAACACTGAAGCTTTCTTT

V gene: TRBV7-6
clone size: -
CDR3 length: 16
D gene: -
J gene: TRBJ2-2
CDR3 protein: CASTLSEASNTGELFF
CDR3 DNA: TGTGCCAGCACCCTATCGGAGGCTTCGAACACCGGGGAGCTGTTTTTT

V gene: TRBV7-9
clone size: few
CDR3 length: 15
D gene: TRBD1
J gene: TRBJ1-1
CDR3 protein: CASSALQGKGTEAFF
CDR3 DNA: TGTGCCAGCAGCGCTCTACAGGGGAAGGGCACTGAAGCTTTCTTT

V gene: TRBV6-1
clone size: -
CDR3 length: 15
D gene: -
J gene: TRBJ1-3
CDR3 protein: CASSEFDRPGNTIYF
CDR3 DNA: TGTGCCAGCAGTGAATTTGACAGACCTGGAAACACCATATATTTT

V gene: TRBV11-3
clone size: once
CDR3 length: 13
D gene: -
J gene: TRBJ1-1
CDR3 protein: CASSFHREGGAFF
CDR3 DNA: TGTGCCAGCAGCTTCCACAGGGAAGGTGGGGCTTTCTTT

V gene: TRBV19
clone size: -
CDR3 length: 14
D gene: -
J gene: TRBJ1-1
CDR3 protein: CASRKGVGPTEAFF
CDR3 DNA: TGTGCCAGTAGAAAGGGGGTCGGGCCTACTGAAGCTTTCTTT

V gene: TRBV6-1
clone size: few
CDR3 length: 13
D gene: TRBD2
J gene: TRBJ2-5
CDR3 protein: CASSAAGEETQYF
CDR3 DNA: TGTGCCAGCAGTGCGGCGGGAGAGGAGACCCAGTACTTC

V gene: TRBV5-6
clone size: -
CDR3 length: 14
D gene: -
J gene: TRBJ2-5
CDR3 protein: CASSQQGGEETQYF
CDR3 DNA: TGTGCCAGCAGCCAACAGGGTGGCGAAGAGACCCAGTACTTC

V gene: TRBV28
clone size: -
CDR3 length: 12
D gene: -
J gene: TRBJ1-5
CDR3 protein: CASSTGLTAQHF
CDR3 DNA: TGTGCCAGCAGTACCGGACTTACTGCCCAGCATTTT

V gene: TRBV5-1
clone size: -
CDR3 length: 15
D gene: TRBD1
J gene: TRBJ2-1
CDR3 protein: CASSADRPDYNEQFF
CDR3 DNA: TGCGCCAGCAGCGCGGACAGGCCAGACTACAATGAGCAGTTCTTC

V gene: TRBV5-5
clone size: -
CDR3 length: 15
D gene: TRBD1
J gene: TRBJ2-1
CDR3 protein: CASSLAGQGWDEQFF
CDR3 DNA: TGTGCCAGCAGCTTGGCGGGACAGGGGTGGGATGAGCAGTTCTTC

V gene: TRBV6-6
clone size: -
CDR3 length: 15
D gene: TRBD2
J gene: TRBJ2-6
CDR3 protein: CASDHAGAGANVLTF
CDR3 DNA: TGTGCCAGCGACCACGCGGGGGCTGGGGCCAACGTCCTGACTTTC

V gene: TRBV19
clone size: few
CDR3 length: 14
D gene: TRBD2
J gene: TRBJ2-7
CDR3 protein: CASQSSGSSYEQYF
CDR3 DNA: TGTGCCAGTCAAAGTAGCGGGAGCTCCTACGAGCAGTACTTC

V gene: TRBV5-1
clone size: few
CDR3 length: 15
D gene: TRBD1
J gene: TRBJ2-1
CDR3 protein: CASSLGDRDLNEQFF
CDR3 DNA: TGCGCCAGCAGCTTGGGGGACAGAGACCTCAATGAGCAGTTCTTC

V gene: TRBV5-1
clone size: -
CDR3 length: 13
D gene: -
J gene: TRBJ1-6
CDR3 protein: CASSPELNSPLHF
CDR3 DNA: TGCGCCAGCAGCCCGGAGCTAAATTCACCCCTCCACTTT

V gene: TRBV5-1
clone size: -
CDR3 length: 15
D gene: TRBD1
J gene: TRBJ1-3
CDR3 protein: CASSLGDRDGNTIYF
CDR3 DNA: TGCGCCAGCAGCCTGGGGGACAGGGATGGAAACACCATATATTTT

V gene: TRBV30
clone size: many
CDR3 length: 13
D gene: -
J gene: TRBJ2-5
CDR3 protein: CAWSLSSQETQYF
CDR3 DNA: TGTGCCTGGAGTTTGTCCAGCCAAGAGACCCAGTACTTC

V gene: TRBV6-1
clone size: -
CDR3 length: 12
D gene: -
J gene: TRBJ1-2
CDR3 protein: CASRDYTDGYTF
CDR3 DNA: TGTGCCAGCAGGGACTACACGGATGGCTACACCTTC

V gene: TRBV4-1
clone size: few
CDR3 length: 15
D gene: TRBD2
J gene: TRBJ2-7
CDR3 protein: CASSPAGGRSYEQYF
CDR3 DNA: TGCGCCAGCAGCCCAGCGGGGGGGAGATCCTACGAGCAGTACTTC

V gene: TRBV5-1
clone size: few
CDR3 length: 14
D gene: -
J gene: TRBJ2-2
CDR3 protein: CASSLGGETGELFF
CDR3 DNA: TGCGCCAGCAGCCTCGGTGGGGAAACCGGGGAGCTGTTTTTT

V gene: TRBV19
clone size: -
CDR3 length: 17
D gene: TRBD2
J gene: TRBJ2-1
CDR3 protein: CASSGPASGRLYNEQFF
CDR3 DNA: TGTGCCAGTAGTGGCCCAGCTAGCGGGAGGCTTTACAATGAGCAGTTCTTC

V gene: TRBV27
clone size: -
CDR3 length: 14
D gene: TRBD2
J gene: TRBJ2-3
CDR3 protein: CARLEAGTTDTQYF
CDR3 DNA: TGTGCCCGACTGGAAGCGGGAACTACAGATACGCAGTATTTT

V gene: TRBV19
clone size: -
CDR3 length: 14
D gene: TRBD1
J gene: TRBJ1-5
CDR3 protein: CASSGQGAYQPQHF
CDR3 DNA: TGTGCCAGTAGTGGACAGGGAGCGTATCAGCCCCAGCATTTT

V gene: TRBV14
clone size: -
CDR3 length: 22
D gene: TRBD2
J gene: TRBJ2-1
CDR3 protein: CASSQGDLWGLAGGSSYNEQFF
CDR3 DNA: TGTGCCAGCAGCCAAGGGGATTTGTGGGGACTAGCGGGTGGAAGCTCCTACAATGAGCAGTTCTTC